This T cell receptor beta chain was sequenced during a study of blood T cell repertoires in COVID-19 (dated by TCRdb to 2020 to 2022). Background for the entire study: Collaborator samples came from the United States, Italy and Spain and covered acute and convalescent phases of COVID-19. The material from the prospective study consisted of cDNA or gDNA derived from T cells, B-cell-depleted T cells, or PBMCs. The samples were drawn from two sources: the first 160 participants of the ongoing ImmuneRACE study, and some 1,300 subjects contributed by 6 global collaborators. A de-identified subject ID, COVID-19 status, age in years and sex were almost always included in the sample metadata. Subjects who had been exposed to COVID-19, were actively infected with it, or had recovered from it provided the deeply sampled blood TCRbeta repertoires that made up the dataset. Where HLA class I and class II types were available, the types were taken from metadata supplied by the sample provider, not from assay-based typing. The repertoires were released in a freely available public database intended as a resource for research on the immune response to SARS-CoV-2.

Comment on this clone: It has no known antigen specificity. Base qualities are not recorded, but no much larger clone differs from it by a single base.

TCRbeta CDR3 regions were amplified from genomic DNA using the immunoSEQ Assay, a bias-controlled multiplex PCR. The study's own analysis went as follows. The number of nucleated cells in each sample was estimated from the amplification of reference gene primers within the assay. To quantify the absolute abundance of each unique TCRbeta CDR3 rearrangement, sequence reads were collapsed and filtered. For each sample, productive Simpson clonality was calculated as the square root of Simpson's diversity index over productive rearrangements. Imported from immuneACCESS, the table was reduced by TCRdb to in-frame sequences with V and J called. These copies leave out some clones; in studies compared against another copy, an unresolved V gene accounts for under half, and the cause of the remainder is not known. V and J calls and clone size are as listed in that table; D and trimming were resolved from the DNA. The sample table shows around 190,000 clones, and 87% are seen once. The ten top clones hold 10% to 13% of the sample.

Study-level results and caveats: The quantity of clinical and demographic metadata differed by source and by participant and was supplied without curation.

Participants in the prospective study were aged about 18 to 95 years, lived in more than 20 United States geographic areas, and enrolled through a virtual design. Cohort assignment in the prospective study relied on participant-reported clinical history from a screening survey and a study questionnaire. Mobile phlebotomists in the prospective study collected whole blood, serum and a nasopharyngeal or oropharyngeal swab from every participant. Prospective study participants could optionally give additional blood draws and questionnaires over a roughly two-month period. Prospective study blood samples were shipped either frozen or at room temperature before DNA extraction. Including the terminal cysteine and phenylalanine, the CDR3 comprises 14 residues. Here the CDR3 DNA is all that survives: 42 bases in frame from base 1. CDR1 LNHDA and CDR2 SQIVND were looked up in the germline V gene (reference sequence). Relative to germline, V is missing 5 bases and J is missing 7 bases, with 8 bases of the junction outside any gene match.

The rearrangement joined TRBV19 to TRBJ1-5; 7 of the junction bases match TRBD1. This sequence was found in a man younger than 35 with acute COVID-19. Specimen: PBMCs or T cells enriched from blood (not recorded which). At the DNA level, the sequence is TGTGCCAGTAGTGTTACAGGGGCAGGCCAGCCCCAGCATTTT. The encoded protein is CASSVTGAGQPQHF.